This T cell receptor (beta chain) was observed in a study of cytomegalovirus exposure and HLA in healthy donors. General study findings and limits: Rarity held for most TCR sequences, but there were some public TCRs that occurred in many donors. Segments of the TCR beta V type were, in most cases, productive about 87% or about 30% of the time in an earlier analysis.

With 60 Vbeta and 13 Jbeta primers, the PCR was carried out. Clones were read by immunoSEQ multiplex PCR, and TCRdb kept only the in-frame ones, dropping some. Among some 110,000 clones listed, approximately 80% were seen once. V was clipped by 2 bases and J by 12 bases, with 10 bases between them. The V gene's germline CDR1 is SEHNR and CDR2 FQNEAQ (reference sequence). The CDR3 is 12 residues long. Concerning this clone itself: What it binds is not known.

This receptor was identified in a man aged 50-59 years in good health and CMV-seronegative. The sequenced material came from PBMCs. This rearrangement joins TRBV7-9 to TRBJ1-4; D gene uncertain. This chain's CDR3 is CASSLHDEELFF. The CDR3 DNA sequence: TGTGCCAGCAGCTTACATGACGAGGAACTGTTTTTT.